These 20 T cell receptor beta chains originate from one sample sequenced in a study of post-analysis software for immune sequencing data. These TCRs are of unknown antigen specificity. General study results and limits: TRBV5-6, TRBV5-1 and TRBV20-1 belonged to a set of about five TRBV segments that were more frequent in patients than controls.

Unique-molecular-identifier-tagged TCR beta cDNA libraries were used. From the PCR reads, TCRdb called clonotypes with MiXCR, one entry per CDR3 protein. The table records hundreds of thousands of distinct CDR3 sequences, roughly 45% of them present only once. Sequencing was performed on blood. These receptors were collected from a girl aged 10 to 17 with multiple sclerosis.

This clonotype showed up many times. V and J are TRBV20-1 and TRBJ2-7; D is ambiguous. The CDR3 consists of 12 residues. The V and J ends lost 4 bases and 1 base respectively, with 8 bases between them. Per germline, CDR1 DFQATT and CDR2 SNEGSKA (reference sequence). The CDR3: CSAMATSYEQYF. The CDR3 DNA sequence: TGCAGTGCTATGGCGACATCCTACGAGCAGTACTTC.

The J gene is TRBJ2-6, the V gene TRBV20-1; no definite D call. CDR3 length equals 14 residues. Deletions cut 5 bases from V and 0 bases from J, with 8 bases between. Germline V gene data show CDR1 as DFQATT and CDR2 as SNEGSKA (reference sequence). CDR3 DNA sequence: TGCAGTGCTCACCATCTCTCTGGGGCCAACGTCCTGACTTTC. Residues: CSAHHLSGANVLTF.

The chain is built from TRBV6-5 and TRBJ2-5; TRBD2 is a possible D gene (5 bases). The CDR3 loop spans 12 amino acids. The germline CDR1 and CDR2 sequences are MNHEY and SVGAGI. V lost 8 bases and J lost 4, with 11 bases in between. The CDR3 DNA reads TGTGCCAGCCGTCGCGGGCCAGAGACCCAGTACTTC. Translating it yields CASRRGPETQYF.

The chain links TRBV7-3 to TRBJ2-5; TRBD2 agrees at 8 bases. The CDR3 extends over 17 amino acids. Germline CDR1 is SGHTA and CDR2 is FQGTGA. Germline trimming cut 6 bases from V and 4 bases from J; bases unmatched to any gene: 16. The CDR3 DNA is TGTGCCAGCAGTTTGGCGGGGGGCGTCGGTCCAGGAGAGACCCAGTACTTC. It translates to CASSLAGGVGPGETQYF.

This sequence joins TRBV4-2 and TRBJ2-3; unclear D gene. The CDR3 spans 13 residues. Trimming cost V 0 bases and J 7 bases, with 8 bases left between them. The V gene's germline CDR1 is LGHNA and CDR2 YNFKEQ. The CDR3 sequence is CASSQDAEYTQYF. In DNA form, the CDR3 reads TGTGCCAGCAGCCAAGATGCGGAATATACGCAGTATTTT.

This sequence joins TRBV20-1 and TRBJ2-1, with D tentatively TRBD1 (6 bases). The germline V and J ends were trimmed by 1 base and 10 bases, with 17 bases remaining between them. Germline loops: CDR1 DFQATT, CDR2 SNEGSKA (reference sequence). This CDR3 contains 14 residues. CDR3 in amino acids: CSARVPGVPTEQFF. The DNA of the CDR3 is TGCAGTGCTAGAGTACCAGGGGTCCCCACCGAGCAGTTCTTC.

The chain links TRBV28 to TRBJ2-4; 8 nucleotides align to TRBD1. The J call may not be correct, given that the DNA end is closer to TRBJ2-7. This CDR3 region has 17 residues. CDR1 MDHEN and CDR2 SYDVKM come from the germline V gene. CDR3 in amino acids: CASSRRQGQVLWDEQYF. The CDR3, as DNA: TGTGCCAGCAGTCGCAGACAGGGGCAAGTTCTCTGGGACGAGCAGTACTTC.

The V and J genes are TRBV29-1 and TRBJ2-3; D possibly matches TRBD1 or TRBD2 (5 bases each). V was shortened by 4 bases and J by 0 bases, with 8 bases between the two germline ends. This CDR3 comprises 13 residues. Germline V CDR1 and CDR2: SQVTM, ANQGSEA. CDR3 DNA: TGCAGCGTTGCAGGGACCAGCACAGATACGCAGTATTTT. It codes for CSVAGTSTDTQYF.

The J gene is TRBJ1-2, the V gene TRBV11-2; D is unresolved. CDR1 and CDR2 from the germline V gene are SGHAT and FQNNGV. CDR3 length equals 13 residues. The germline V and J ends were trimmed by 5 bases and 8 bases, with 15 bases remaining between them. CDR3 protein: CASSLTRPEGYTF. DNA for the CDR3: TGTGCCAGCAGCCTGACACGCCCGGAGGGCTACACCTTC.

The chain combines TRBV28 with TRBJ2-1, with D perhaps matching TRBD2 (5 bases). The CDR3 is made up of 13 amino acids. CDR1 is MDHEN, CDR2 SYDVKM, per germline. V gave up 10 bases and J gave up 4 bases, with 14 bases separating them. CDR3 in DNA: TGTGCCACCTTTAGCCGGACTTACAATGAGCAGTTCTTC. Protein product: CATFSRTYNEQFF.

In DNA form, the CDR3 reads TGTGCCAGCAGCCCGGGATTACGGGACAGACTCTACGAGCAGTACTTC. It yields the protein CASSPGLRDRLYEQYF. V is TRBV3-1 and J is TRBJ2-7; TRBD1 matches at 7 bases. CDR1 LGHDT and CDR2 YNNKEL come from the germline V gene (reference sequence). This CDR3 contains 16 residues. J lost 3 bases, V lost 4 bases, and 12 bases had no gene match.

V and J are TRBV28 and TRBJ1-6; D not resolved. Germline lookup yields CDR1 MDHEN and CDR2 SYDVKM. V was clipped by 0 bases and J by 9 bases, with 12 bases between them. The CDR3 spans 15 residues. The CDR3 DNA follows: TGTGCCAGCAGTTTATGGGAGGGATCGGGTTCACCCCTCCACTTT. As protein: CASSLWEGSGSPLHF.

V and J are TRBV29-1 and TRBJ2-1, with D tentatively TRBD1 (5 bases). The CDR3 has 11 residues. V gave up 4 bases and J gave up 5 bases, with 6 bases separating them. CDR1 and CDR2 from the germline V gene are SQVTM and ANQGSEA. The CDR3 reads CSVARDNEQFF. Written as DNA, the CDR3 is TGCAGCGTTGCCAGGGACAATGAGCAGTTCTTC.

This clonotype was seen more than once but under ten times. V usage is TRBV3-1 and J usage is TRBJ2-7, with 8 bases lining up with TRBD1. This CDR3 has 14 amino acids. Germline assignment: CDR1 LGHDT and CDR2 YNNKEL (reference sequence). With 4 bases clipped from V and 3 bases from J, the junction kept 5 bases outside the gene matches. The CDR3 bases are TGTGCCAGCAGCCGGGACAGGATGGGCTACGAGCAGTACTTC. Translated, it gives CASSRDRMGYEQYF.

V and J are TRBV10-3 and TRBJ2-5; either TRBD1 or TRBD2 may fit D (6 bases each). Trimming took off 2 bases at V and 5 bases at J, with 12 bases between the two ends. CDR3 size: 14 residues. Germline V lookup: CDR1 ENHRY, CDR2 SYGVKD. The CDR3 sequence is CAISEPSGAETQYF. In DNA form, the CDR3 reads TGTGCCATCAGTGAGCCCTCGGGGGCGGAGACCCAGTACTTC.

J is TRBJ2-3 and V is TRBV6-4; D call uncertain. The germline gives CDR1 MRHNA, CDR2 SNTAGT. The CDR3 spans 13 residues. The V gene lost 10 bases and the J gene lost 6 bases, with 17 bases spanning the gap. The CDR3 sequence: CATSGGQRDTQYF. CDR3 nucleotide sequence: TGTGCCACCTCCGGTGGGCAGAGGGATACGCAGTATTTT.

The chain employs TRBV7-3 and TRBJ2-7; 7 bases fit TRBD1. After removal of 1 base from V and 0 bases from J, the junction contained 3 bases not matched to a gene. CDR1 SGHTA and CDR2 FQGTGA come from the germline V gene. The CDR3 loop spans 15 amino acids. The CDR3 loop is CASSLSRDSSYEQYF. The CDR3 nucleotides read TGTGCCAGCAGCTTAAGCCGGGACAGCTCCTACGAGCAGTACTTC.

This clonotype has only one observation. The chain employs TRBV7-9 and TRBJ2-5, with D maybe TRBD1 (6 bases). The germline gives CDR1 SEHNR, CDR2 FQNEAQ (reference sequence). The CDR3 runs to 15 residues. Between the trimmed V and J ends, which lost 1 base and 3 bases, there was a span of 12 bases. CDR3 sequence (DNA): TGTGCCAGCAGCTTAGGTTTTTGGACAGAAGAGACCCAGTACTTC. Its translation: CASSLGFWTEETQYF.

This chain links TRBV5-1 with TRBJ2-3; 8 bases agree with TRBD2. The CDR3 extends over 18 amino acids. Germline lookup yields CDR1 SGHRS and CDR2 YFSETQ. V was pared by 0 bases and J by 5 bases, with 14 bases of the junction left unmatched. The CDR3 DNA is TGCGCCAGCAGCTTGGTAGCGCTAGCGGGTACCCAGGGAGATACGCAGTATTTT. Protein product: CASSLVALAGTQGDTQYF.

The chain has TRBV5-4 and TRBJ2-6; the match to TRBD1 covers 7 bases. From germline, CDR1 is SGHNT and CDR2 YYREEE (reference sequence). The trim removed 4 bases at V and 2 bases at J, leaving 6 bases unmatched. The CDR3 spans 16 residues. The CDR3 here is CASSAEGTAGANVLTF. In nucleotides, the CDR3 is TGTGCCAGCAGCGCCGAAGGGACAGCTGGGGCCAACGTCCTGACTTTC.